This TCR beta chain was recorded in a study of blood T cell repertoires in COVID-19. About the research overall: Material from acute and convalescent COVID-19 was sourced from the United States, Italy and Spain. PBMCs, B-cell-depleted T cells, or T cells provided the cDNA or gDNA that made up the material.

The CDR3 consists of 11 residues. Germline CDR1 reads DFQATT; CDR2 reads SNEGSKA (reference sequence). Trimming removed 7 bases from V and 10 bases from J, with 14 bases in between. Original methodology: The assay estimated nucleated cells by amplifying reference gene primers. Some clones are missing from TCRdb's copy, which holds only in-frame ones; the method was immunoSEQ multiplex PCR. V and J calls plus clone size are reproduced from that table; the DNA served to infer D and trimming. The table lists over 100,000 clones, 65% to 85% of them singletons. The clonotype comes from a woman between 65 and 79 years old with acute or convalescent COVID-19. The chain employs TRBV20-1 and TRBJ2-1; TRBD2 might be the D (6 bases). The sequenced sample consisted of peripheral blood. The CDR3 loop reads CSGVFAGEQFF. CDR3 coding DNA: TGCAGTGGTGTCTTTGCGGGGGAGCAGTTCTTC.